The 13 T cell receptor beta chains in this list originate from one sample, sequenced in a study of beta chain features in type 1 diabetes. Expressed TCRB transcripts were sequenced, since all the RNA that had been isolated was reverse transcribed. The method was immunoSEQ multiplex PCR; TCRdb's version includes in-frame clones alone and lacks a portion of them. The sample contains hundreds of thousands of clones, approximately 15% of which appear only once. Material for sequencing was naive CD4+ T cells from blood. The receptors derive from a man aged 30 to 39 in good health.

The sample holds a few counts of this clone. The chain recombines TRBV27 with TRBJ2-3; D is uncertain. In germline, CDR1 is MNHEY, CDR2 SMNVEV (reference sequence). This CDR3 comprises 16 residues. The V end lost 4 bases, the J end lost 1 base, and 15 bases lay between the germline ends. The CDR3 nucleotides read TGTGCCAGCAGTTCCCGCGGTGCAGGTGGCACAGATACGCAGTATTTT. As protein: CASSSRGAGGTDTQYF.

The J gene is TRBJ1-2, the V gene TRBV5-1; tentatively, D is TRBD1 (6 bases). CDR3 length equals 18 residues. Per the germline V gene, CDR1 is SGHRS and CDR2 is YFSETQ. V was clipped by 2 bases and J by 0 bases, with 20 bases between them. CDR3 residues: CASSFYQTGMRTNYGYTF. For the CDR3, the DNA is TGCGCCAGCAGCTTTTATCAGACAGGAATGCGCACTAACTATGGCTACACCTTC.

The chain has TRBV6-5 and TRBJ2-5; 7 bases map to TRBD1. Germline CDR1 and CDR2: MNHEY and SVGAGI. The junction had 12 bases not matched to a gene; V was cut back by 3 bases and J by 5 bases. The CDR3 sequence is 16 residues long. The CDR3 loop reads CASSYSAKGASETQYF. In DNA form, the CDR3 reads TGTGCCAGCAGTTATAGCGCCAAGGGGGCATCGGAGACCCAGTACTTC.

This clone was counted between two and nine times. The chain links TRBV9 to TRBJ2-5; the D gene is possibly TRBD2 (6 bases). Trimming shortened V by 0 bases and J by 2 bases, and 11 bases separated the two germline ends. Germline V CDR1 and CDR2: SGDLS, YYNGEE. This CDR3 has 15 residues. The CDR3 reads CASSVDGTLQETQYF. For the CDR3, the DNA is TGTGCCAGCAGCGTAGACGGGACTTTACAAGAGACCCAGTACTTC.

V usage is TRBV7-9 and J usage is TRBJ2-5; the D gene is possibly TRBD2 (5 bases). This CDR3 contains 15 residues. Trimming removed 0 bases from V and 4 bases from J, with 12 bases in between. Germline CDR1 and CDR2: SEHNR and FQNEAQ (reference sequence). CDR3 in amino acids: CASSLAQLGSETQYF. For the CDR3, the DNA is TGTGCCAGCAGCTTAGCGCAACTAGGCTCAGAGACCCAGTACTTC.

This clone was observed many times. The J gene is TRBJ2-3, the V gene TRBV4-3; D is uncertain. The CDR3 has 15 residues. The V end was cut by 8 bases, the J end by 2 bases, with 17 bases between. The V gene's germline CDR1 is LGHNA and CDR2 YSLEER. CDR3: CASRVALQATDTQYF. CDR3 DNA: TGCGCCAGCCGCGTTGCCCTGCAGGCCACAGATACGCAGTATTTT.

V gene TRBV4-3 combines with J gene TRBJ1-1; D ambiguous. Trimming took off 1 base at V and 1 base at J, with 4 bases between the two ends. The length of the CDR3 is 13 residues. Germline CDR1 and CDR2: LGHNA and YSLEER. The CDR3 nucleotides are TGCGCCAGCAGCCAAGGTAGGAACACTGAAGCTTTCTTT. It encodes CASSQGRNTEAFF.

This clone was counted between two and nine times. The CDR3 sequence: CASSSGDQPQHF. Here the CDR3 DNA reads TGTGCCAGCAGCTCGGGCGATCAGCCCCAGCATTTT. The chain links TRBV27 to TRBJ1-5; D gene ambiguous. The germline V gene has CDR1 MNHEY and CDR2 SMNVEV (reference sequence). V dropped 6 bases and J dropped 5 bases, with 8 bases sitting between them. The CDR3 spans 12 residues.

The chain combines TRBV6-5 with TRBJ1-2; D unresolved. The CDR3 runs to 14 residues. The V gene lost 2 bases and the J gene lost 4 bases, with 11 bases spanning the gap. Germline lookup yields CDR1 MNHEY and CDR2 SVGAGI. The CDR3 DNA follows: TGTGCCAGCAGTTACGGAGGACGGTTCTATGGCTACACCTTC. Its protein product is CASSYGGRFYGYTF.

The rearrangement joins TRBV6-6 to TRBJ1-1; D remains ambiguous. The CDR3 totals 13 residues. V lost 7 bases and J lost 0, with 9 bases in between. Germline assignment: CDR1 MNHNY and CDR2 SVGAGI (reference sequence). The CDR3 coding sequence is TGTGCCAGCAAAAGAACCCTGAACACTGAAGCTTTCTTT. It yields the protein CASKRTLNTEAFF.

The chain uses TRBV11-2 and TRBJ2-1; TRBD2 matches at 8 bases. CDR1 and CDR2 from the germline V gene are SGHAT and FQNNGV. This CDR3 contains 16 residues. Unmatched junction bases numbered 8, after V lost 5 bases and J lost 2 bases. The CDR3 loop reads CASSRKAGETYNEQFF. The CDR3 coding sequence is TGTGCCAGCAGCCGGAAAGCGGGAGAGACCTACAATGAGCAGTTCTTC.

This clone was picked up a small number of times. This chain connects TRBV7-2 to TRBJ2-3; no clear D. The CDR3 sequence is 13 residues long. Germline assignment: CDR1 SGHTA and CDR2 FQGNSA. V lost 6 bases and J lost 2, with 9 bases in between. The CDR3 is CASSWTHTDTQYF. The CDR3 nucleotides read TGTGCCAGCAGTTGGACCCACACAGATACGCAGTATTTT.

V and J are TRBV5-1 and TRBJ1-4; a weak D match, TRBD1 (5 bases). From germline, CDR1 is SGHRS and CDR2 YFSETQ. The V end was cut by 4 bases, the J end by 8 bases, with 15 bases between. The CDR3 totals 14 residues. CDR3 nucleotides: TGCGCCAGCAGCGCCCGGGAGGGGAACGAAAAACTGTTTTTT. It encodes CASSAREGNEKLFF.